Listed below are T cell receptor beta chains from one sample, sequenced in a study of T-cell memory formation after mild COVID-19. One entry per CDR3 protein, called by TCRdb with MiXCR from the 5' RACE reads. The data show roughly 610,000 distinct CDR3 sequences, around a sixth seen once. Sequenced: PBMCs or a T cell subset sorted from them (not recorded which). These TCRs come from an adult woman who had mild COVID-19 (a few samples of this study predate the infection). Cell type and time point are not known. Both conserved end residues are part of each CDR3. Fields, in order: D gene, clone size, J gene, V gene, CDR3 protein, CDR3 DNA. A D gene is named only where the DNA matches it firmly. Clone size is stated in some rows and not others, as once, few, many or a class when expanded.

NA NA TRBJ2-3 TRBV24-1 CATSDLDSGSTDTQYF TGTGCCACCAGTGATTTGGATAGCGGTAGCACAGATACGCAGTATTTT
NA few TRBJ2-3 TRBV7-3 CASGFGTDTQYF TGTGCCAGCGGGTTCGGGACAGATACGCAGTATTTT
TRBD2 NA TRBJ2-5 TRBV3-1 CASSPSFAGTSGETQYF TGTGCCAGCAGCCCAAGTTTCGCCGGGACTAGCGGGGAGACCCAGTACTTC
NA few TRBJ2-6 TRBV7-9 CASSLVQGTNVLTF TGTGCCAGCAGCTTAGTGCAGGGGACCAACGTCCTGACTTTC
TRBD2 many TRBJ2-7 TRBV5-1 CASSPAGTSGGNEQYF TGCGCCAGCAGCCCCGCCGGGACTAGCGGGGGGAATGAGCAGTACTTC
TRBD1 NA TRBJ2-1 TRBV18 CASSPDRVVGEQFF TGTGCCAGCTCACCCGACAGGGTAGTGGGGGAGCAGTTCTTC
NA NA TRBJ2-7 TRBV14 CASSQDYESQYF TGTGCCAGCAGCCAAGATTACGAATCGCAGTACTTC
TRBD1 few TRBJ1-1 TRBV5-1 CASSWARGPTEAFF TGCGCCAGCAGCTGGGCGAGGGGGCCCACTGAAGCTTTCTTT
NA few TRBJ1-2 TRBV19 CASSTDWPGYGYTF TGTGCCAGTAGTACCGACTGGCCGGGCTATGGCTACACCTTC
NA NA TRBJ1-1 TRBV12-3/TRBV12-4 CASSFHREGTEAFF TGTGCCAGCAGTTTCCACAGGGAGGGAACTGAAGCTTTCTTT
TRBD1 few TRBJ1-1 TRBV30 CAWSTIDRTGGEAFF TGTGCCTGGAGTACTATCGATCGGACAGGCGGTGAAGCTTTCTTT
NA NA TRBJ2-2 TRBV29-1 CSGAGAGELFF TGCAGCGGAGCCGGGGCCGGGGAGCTGTTTTTT
NA few TRBJ2-1 TRBV20-1 CSASAWNSYNEQFF TGCAGTGCTAGTGCGTGGAACTCCTACAATGAGCAGTTCTTC
NA NA TRBJ1-5 TRBV21-1 CASSLGDNHSNQPQHF TGTGCCAGCAGCCTGGGGGACAACCATAGCAATCAGCCCCAGCATTTT
NA many TRBJ2-7 TRBV12-3/TRBV12-4 CASSRGGPYEQYF TGTGCCAGCAGCCGCGGGGGCCCTTACGAGCAGTACTTC
NA few TRBJ1-2 TRBV7-8 CASSPEGGYGYTF TGTGCCAGCAGCCCCGAGGGGGGCTATGGCTACACCTTC
TRBD1 few TRBJ1-6 TRBV7-8 CASSLLSGGRSPLHF TGTGCCAGCAGCTTACTGTCAGGGGGTCGATCACCCCTCCACTTT
NA NA TRBJ2-1 TRBV5-1 CASTVTIGQDNEQFF TGCGCCAGCACCGTCACTATAGGGCAAGACAATGAGCAGTTCTTC
NA many TRBJ2-3 TRBV10-3 CAISGSTDTQYF TGTGCCATCAGCGGCAGCACAGATACGCAGTATTTT
TRBD1 NA TRBJ1-2 TRBV2 CASSEFFRDRDRAYYGYTF TGTGCCAGCAGCGAATTCTTCCGGGACAGGGATCGAGCGTACTATGGCTACACCTTC
NA NA TRBJ1-1 TRBV7-9 CASSSPRLGTEAFF TGTGCCAGCAGCTCGCCCAGATTAGGCACTGAAGCTTTCTTT
NA NA TRBJ1-1 TRBV20-1 CSARTPGVITEAFF TGCAGTGCTAGAACTCCCGGGGTAATCACTGAAGCTTTCTTT
TRBD1 few TRBJ2-7 TRBV12-3/TRBV12-4 CASSATRGTDLQYF TGTGCCAGCAGTGCCACTCGAGGGACAGACCTCCAGTACTTC
NA NA TRBJ1-5 TRBV12-3/TRBV12-4 CASSLISISNQPQHF TGTGCCAGCAGTTTGATCAGTATTAGCAATCAGCCCCAGCATTTT
TRBD2 NA TRBJ2-3 TRBV25-1 CASSELLPERELRHTQYF TGTGCCAGCAGTGAGCTTCTACCAGAGCGGGAGTTGCGTCATACGCAGTATTTT
TRBD1 few TRBJ1-1 TRBV7-6 CASSTPGQGWTEAFF TGTGCCAGCAGCACCCCGGGACAGGGTTGGACTGAAGCTTTCTTT
NA NA TRBJ2-5 TRBV4-3 CASSQEALQGTQYF TGCGCCAGCAGCCAAGAAGCCCTCCAGGGAACCCAGTACTTC
TRBD2 many TRBJ2-1 TRBV12-3/TRBV12-4 CASSAGGVYNEQFF TGTGCCAGCAGCGCGGGAGGGGTTTACAATGAGCAGTTCTTC
TRBD2 few TRBJ2-1 TRBV7-3 CASSSASSGGAGNEQFF TGTGCCAGCAGCTCGGCCTCGAGCGGGGGGGCCGGCAATGAGCAGTTCTTC
NA few TRBJ1-1 TRBV11-2 CASSLYRMVNTEAFF TGTGCCAGCAGCTTATACAGGATGGTGAACACTGAAGCTTTCTTT
TRBD1 NA TRBJ1-2 TRBV6-2/TRBV6-3 CASSPYRDRGYGYTF TGTGCCAGCAGTCCATACCGGGACAGGGGATACGGCTACACCTTC
NA few TRBJ2-5 TRBV4-2 CASSQAGLYQETQYF TGTGCCAGCAGCCAAGCGGGCTTGTACCAAGAGACCCAGTACTTC
NA many TRBJ1-5 TRBV6-1 CASSSPVKTFLGAAKYSNQPQHF TGTGCCAGCAGTAGTCCAGTGAAGACGTTTTTAGGGGCCGCAAAATATAGCAATCAGCCCCAGCATTTT
TRBD2 NA TRBJ2-2 TRBV7-3 CASSLLAGSTGELFF TGTGCCAGCAGCTTATTAGCGGGGAGCACCGGGGAGCTGTTTTTT
NA NA TRBJ1-2 TRBV7-2 CASSPFEGTHNYGYTF TGTGCCAGCAGCCCTTTCGAGGGAACACATAACTATGGCTACACCTTC
NA many TRBJ1-3 TRBV3-1 CASSQGTGNTIYF TGTGCCAGCAGCCAAGGGACCGGAAACACCATATATTTT
NA few TRBJ1-2 TRBV9 CASSVGGIGTNYGYTF TGTGCCAGCAGCGTAGGCGGTATTGGAACCAACTATGGCTACACCTTC
TRBD2 few TRBJ2-1 TRBV20-1 CSPLGAGGPRNSYNEQFF TGCAGTCCCTTGGGAGCGGGAGGGCCGCGGAACTCCTACAATGAGCAGTTCTTC
TRBD1 NA TRBJ2-3 TRBV5-1 CASNFGTGGLDTQYF TGCGCCAGCAACTTCGGGACAGGGGGCCTAGATACGCAGTATTTT
NA few TRBJ1-1 TRBV20-1 CSARDRGGRKAEAFF TGCAGTGCTAGAGATCGCGGGGGGCGTAAGGCTGAAGCTTTCTTT
TRBD2 many TRBJ2-3 TRBV20-1 CSARSPSGDTQYF TGCAGTGCTAGAAGTCCTAGCGGGGATACGCAGTATTTT
NA many TRBJ1-2 TRBV6-6 CASSYSTGTNYGYTF TGTGCCAGCAGTTACTCCACAGGGACCAACTATGGCTACACCTTC
NA once TRBJ1-6 TRBV7-6 CASSLVEGMNNSPLHF TGTGCCAGCAGCTTAGTGGAGGGAATGAATAATTCACCCCTCCACTTT
NA NA TRBJ1-1 TRBV7-9 CASSLQITRRTEAFF TGTGCCAGCAGCTTACAGATAACCAGGAGGACTGAAGCTTTCTTT
TRBD2 few TRBJ2-1 TRBV9 CASSFSGSTDEQFF TGTGCCAGCAGCTTTAGCGGGAGTACGGATGAGCAGTTCTTC
TRBD2 few TRBJ2-5 TRBV5-6 CASRRTGTSAIENF TGTGCCAGCCGAAGAACCGGGACTAGCGCCATTGAGAACTTC
TRBD1 few TRBJ2-2 TRBV7-6 CASSLKGTGPNTGELFF TGTGCCAGCAGCTTAAAGGGGACAGGGCCGAACACCGGGGAGCTGTTTTTT
NA few TRBJ2-1 TRBV5-5 CASWDVNEQFF TGTGCCAGTTGGGACGTGAATGAGCAGTTCTTC
TRBD2 few TRBJ2-3 TRBV20-1 CSARGSGRAPDTQYF TGCAGTGCTAGAGGTAGCGGGAGGGCCCCAGATACGCAGTATTTT
TRBD1 NA TRBJ1-5 TRBV7-2 CASSLSIGTANQPQHF TGTGCCAGCAGCTTATCGATTGGGACAGCTAATCAGCCCCAGCATTTT
NA many TRBJ2-7 TRBV29-1 CSVEFGGILGEQYF TGCAGCGTTGAGTTCGGCGGGATATTGGGCGAGCAGTACTTC
NA NA TRBJ2-3 TRBV4-2 CASSQVGGPAGLTDTQYF TGTGCCAGCAGCCAAGTCGGGGGACCCGCGGGACTCACAGATACGCAGTATTTT
NA NA TRBJ2-1 TRBV5-1 CASSPDTSSYNEQFF TGCGCCAGCAGCCCGGACACGAGCTCCTACAATGAGCAGTTCTTC